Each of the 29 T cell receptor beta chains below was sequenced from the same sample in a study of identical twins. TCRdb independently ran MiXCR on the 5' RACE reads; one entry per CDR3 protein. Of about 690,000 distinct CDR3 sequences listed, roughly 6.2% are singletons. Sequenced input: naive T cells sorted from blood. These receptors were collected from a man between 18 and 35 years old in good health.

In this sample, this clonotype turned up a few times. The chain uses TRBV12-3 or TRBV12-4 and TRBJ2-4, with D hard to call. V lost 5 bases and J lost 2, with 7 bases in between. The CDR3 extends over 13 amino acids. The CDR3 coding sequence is TGTGCCAGCAGTCCGCCTCCCAAAAACATTCAGTACTTC. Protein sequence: CASSPPPKNIQYF.

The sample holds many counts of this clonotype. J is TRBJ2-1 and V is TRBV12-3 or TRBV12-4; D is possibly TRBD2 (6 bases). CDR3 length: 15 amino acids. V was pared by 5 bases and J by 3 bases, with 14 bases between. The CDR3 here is CASSKRESGYNEQFF. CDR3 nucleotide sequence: TGTGCCAGCAGTAAACGGGAGAGCGGCTACAATGAGCAGTTCTTC.

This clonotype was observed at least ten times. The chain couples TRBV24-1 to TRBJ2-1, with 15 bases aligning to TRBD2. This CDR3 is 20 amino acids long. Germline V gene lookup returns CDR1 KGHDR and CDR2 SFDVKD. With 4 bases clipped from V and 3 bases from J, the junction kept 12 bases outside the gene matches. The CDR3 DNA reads TGTGCCACCAGTGACACCGGGACTAGCGGGAGGTGGGGCCTCTACAATGAGCAGTTCTTC. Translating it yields CATSDTGTSGRWGLYNEQFF.

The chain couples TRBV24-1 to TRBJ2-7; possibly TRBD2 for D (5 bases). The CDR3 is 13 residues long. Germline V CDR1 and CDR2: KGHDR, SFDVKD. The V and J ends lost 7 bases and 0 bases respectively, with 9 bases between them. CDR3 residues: CATRRTGSYEQYV. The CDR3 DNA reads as TGTGCCACCAGAAGGACTGGCTCCTACGAGCAGTACGTC.

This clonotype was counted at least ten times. CDR3 loop: CASSLVAEAGVSYNEQFF. The CDR3, as DNA: TGCGCCAGCAGCTTGGTTGCCGAAGCGGGAGTCTCCTACAATGAGCAGTTCTTC. The rearrangement links TRBV5-1 to TRBJ2-1, with TRBD2 matching 8 bases. CDR1 and CDR2 from the germline V gene are SGHRS and YFSETQ. V trimming: 0 bases; J trimming: 0 bases; junction bases outside the gene matches: 8. CDR3 size: 18 residues.

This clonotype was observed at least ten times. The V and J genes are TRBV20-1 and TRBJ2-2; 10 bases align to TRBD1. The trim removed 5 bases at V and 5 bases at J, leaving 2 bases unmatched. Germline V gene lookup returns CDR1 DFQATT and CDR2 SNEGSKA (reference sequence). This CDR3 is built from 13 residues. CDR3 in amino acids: CSAGGQGTGELFF. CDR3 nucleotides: TGCAGTGCTGGGGGACAGGGGACCGGGGAGCTGTTTTTT.

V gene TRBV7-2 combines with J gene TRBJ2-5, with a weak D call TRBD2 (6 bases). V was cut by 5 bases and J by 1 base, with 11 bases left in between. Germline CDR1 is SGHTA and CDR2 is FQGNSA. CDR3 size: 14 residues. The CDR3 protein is CASSRPGGQETQYF. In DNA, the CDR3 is TGTGCCAGCAGCCGACCCGGGGGCCAAGAGACCCAGTACTTC.

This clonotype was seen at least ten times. Written as DNA, the CDR3 is TGTGCCAGCAGTATTATACCGGGACGGAGCAATCAGCCCCAGCATTTT. Protein product: CASSIIPGRSNQPQHF. The chain recombines TRBV2 with TRBJ1-5; a weak D match, TRBD1 (5 bases). The CDR3 sequence is 16 residues long. The germline V gene has CDR1 SNHLY and CDR2 FYNNEI. Trimming stripped 5 bases from V and 1 base from J, with 15 bases between.

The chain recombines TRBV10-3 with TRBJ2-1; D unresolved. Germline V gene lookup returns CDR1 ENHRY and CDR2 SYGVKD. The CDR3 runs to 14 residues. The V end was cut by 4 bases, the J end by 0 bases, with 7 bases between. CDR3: CAISGRSSYNEQFF. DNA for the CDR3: TGTGCCATCAGTGGCCGGAGCTCCTACAATGAGCAGTTCTTC.

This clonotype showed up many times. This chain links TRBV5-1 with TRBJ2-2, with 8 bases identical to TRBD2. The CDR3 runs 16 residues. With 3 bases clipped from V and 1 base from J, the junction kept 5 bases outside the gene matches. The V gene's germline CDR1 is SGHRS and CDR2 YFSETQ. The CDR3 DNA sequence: TGCGCCAGCAGCTCCCGACTAGCGCAGAACACCGGGGAGCTGTTTTTT. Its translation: CASSSRLAQNTGELFF.

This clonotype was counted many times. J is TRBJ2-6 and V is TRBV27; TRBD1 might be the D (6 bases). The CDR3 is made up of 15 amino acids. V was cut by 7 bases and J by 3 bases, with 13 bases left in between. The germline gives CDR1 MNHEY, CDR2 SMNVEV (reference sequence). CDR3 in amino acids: CASTAGALGANVLTF. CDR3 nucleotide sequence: TGTGCCAGCACTGCAGGGGCCCTTGGGGCCAACGTCCTGACTTTC.

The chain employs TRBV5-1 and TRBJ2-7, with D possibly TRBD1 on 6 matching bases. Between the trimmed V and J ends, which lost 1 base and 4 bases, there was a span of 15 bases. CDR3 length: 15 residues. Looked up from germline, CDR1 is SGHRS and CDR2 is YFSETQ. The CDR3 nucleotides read TGCGCCAGCAGCTTGAGGAATGGGGGCGGGTACGAGCAGTACGTC. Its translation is CASSLRNGGGYEQYV.

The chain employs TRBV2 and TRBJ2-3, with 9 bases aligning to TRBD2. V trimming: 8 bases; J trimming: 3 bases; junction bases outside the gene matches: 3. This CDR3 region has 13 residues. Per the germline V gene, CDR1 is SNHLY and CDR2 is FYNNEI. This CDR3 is CASAGGFTDTQYF. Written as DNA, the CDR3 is TGTGCCAGCGCGGGAGGGTTTACAGATACGCAGTATTTT.

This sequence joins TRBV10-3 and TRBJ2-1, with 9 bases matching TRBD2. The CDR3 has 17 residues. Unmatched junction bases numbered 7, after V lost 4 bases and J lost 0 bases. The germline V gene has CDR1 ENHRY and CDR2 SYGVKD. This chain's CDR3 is CAISGRRGGFSYNEQFF. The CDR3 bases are TGTGCCATCAGTGGCCGGCGGGGGGGATTCTCCTACAATGAGCAGTTCTTC.

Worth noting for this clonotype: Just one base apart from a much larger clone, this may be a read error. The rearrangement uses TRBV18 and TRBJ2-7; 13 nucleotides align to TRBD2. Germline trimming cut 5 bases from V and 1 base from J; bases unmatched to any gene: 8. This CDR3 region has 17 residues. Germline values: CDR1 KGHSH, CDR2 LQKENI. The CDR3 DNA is TGTGCCAGCTCAGCTGGACTAGCGGGAGAGGGTTCCTACGAGCAGTACGTC. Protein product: CASSAGLAGEGSYEQYV.

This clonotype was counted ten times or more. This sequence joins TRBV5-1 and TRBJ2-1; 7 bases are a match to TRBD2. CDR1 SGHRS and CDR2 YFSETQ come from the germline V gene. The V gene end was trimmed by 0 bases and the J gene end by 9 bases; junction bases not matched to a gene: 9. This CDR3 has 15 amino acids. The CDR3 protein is CASSLVQALAGEQFF. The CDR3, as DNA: TGCGCCAGCAGCTTGGTCCAAGCCTTAGCGGGTGAGCAGTTCTTC.

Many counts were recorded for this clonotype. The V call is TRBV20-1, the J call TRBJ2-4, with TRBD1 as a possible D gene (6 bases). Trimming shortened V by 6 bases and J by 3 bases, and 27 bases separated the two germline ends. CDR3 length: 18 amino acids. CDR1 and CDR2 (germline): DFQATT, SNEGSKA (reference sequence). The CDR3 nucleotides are TGCAGTGCCGATGACACGGACAGAAGATTTGTGGACAAAAACATTCAGTACTTC. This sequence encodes CSADDTDRRFVDKNIQYF.

CDR3 residues: CASSYLAGAEQYF. The CDR3 bases are TGTGCCAGCAGTTACTTAGCAGGGGCCGAGCAGTACTTC. The chain links TRBV6-6 to TRBJ2-7, with D tentatively TRBD1 (6 bases). The CDR3 extends over 13 amino acids. Looked up from germline, CDR1 is MNHNY and CDR2 is SVGAGI (reference sequence). Trimming took off 1 base at V and 6 bases at J, with 10 bases between the two ends.

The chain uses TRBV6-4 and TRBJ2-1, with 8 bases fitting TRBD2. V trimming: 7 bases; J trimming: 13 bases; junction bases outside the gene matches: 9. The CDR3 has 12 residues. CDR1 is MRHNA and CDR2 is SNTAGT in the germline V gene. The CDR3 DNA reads TGTGCCAGCAACCACAGCGGGGGTATACAGTTCTTC. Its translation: CASNHSGGIQFF.

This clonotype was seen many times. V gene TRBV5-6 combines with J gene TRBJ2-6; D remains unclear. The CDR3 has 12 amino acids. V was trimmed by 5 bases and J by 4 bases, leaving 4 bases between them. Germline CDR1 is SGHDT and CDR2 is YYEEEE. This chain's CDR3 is CASRGGANVLTF. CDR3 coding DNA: TGTGCCAGCAGGGGCGGGGCCAACGTCCTGACTTTC. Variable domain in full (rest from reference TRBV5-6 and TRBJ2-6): DAGVTQSPTHLIKTRGQQVTLRCSPKSGHDTVSWYQQALGQGPQFIFQYYEEEERQRGNFPDRFSGHQFPNYSSELNVNALLLGDSALYLCASRGGANVLTFGAGSRLTVL.

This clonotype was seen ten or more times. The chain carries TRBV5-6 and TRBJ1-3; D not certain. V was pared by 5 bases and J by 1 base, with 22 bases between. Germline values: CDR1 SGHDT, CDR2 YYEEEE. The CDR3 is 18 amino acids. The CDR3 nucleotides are TGTGCCAGCAGTTCCATCGCCGTAGGGCTGCCTTCTGGAAACACCATATATTTT. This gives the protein CASSSIAVGLPSGNTIYF.

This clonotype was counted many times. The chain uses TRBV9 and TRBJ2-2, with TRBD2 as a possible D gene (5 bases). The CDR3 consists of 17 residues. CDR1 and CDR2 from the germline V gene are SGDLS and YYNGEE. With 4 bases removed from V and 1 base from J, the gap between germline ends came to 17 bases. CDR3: CASSPYMDWVNTGELFF. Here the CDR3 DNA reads TGTGCCAGCAGCCCTTATATGGACTGGGTGAACACCGGGGAGCTGTTTTTT.

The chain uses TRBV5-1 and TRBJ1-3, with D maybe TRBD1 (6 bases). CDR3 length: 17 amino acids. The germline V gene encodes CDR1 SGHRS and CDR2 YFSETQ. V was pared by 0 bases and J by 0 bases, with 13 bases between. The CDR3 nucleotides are TGCGCCAGCAGCTTGGTCTCGGGCAGGGGCTCTGGAAACACCATATATTTT. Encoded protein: CASSLVSGRGSGNTIYF.

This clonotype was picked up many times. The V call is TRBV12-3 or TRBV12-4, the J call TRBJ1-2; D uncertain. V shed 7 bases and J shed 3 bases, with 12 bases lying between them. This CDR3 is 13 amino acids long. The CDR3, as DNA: TGTGCCAGCAAGATCTCGGCGGACTATGGCTACACCTTC. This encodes CASKISADYGYTF.

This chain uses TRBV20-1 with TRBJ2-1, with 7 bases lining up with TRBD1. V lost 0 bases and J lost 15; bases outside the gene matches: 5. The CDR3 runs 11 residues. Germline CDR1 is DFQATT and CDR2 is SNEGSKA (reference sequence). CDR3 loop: CSARDGDRLFF. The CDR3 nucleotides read TGCAGTGCTAGAGATGGGGACAGATTGTTCTTC.

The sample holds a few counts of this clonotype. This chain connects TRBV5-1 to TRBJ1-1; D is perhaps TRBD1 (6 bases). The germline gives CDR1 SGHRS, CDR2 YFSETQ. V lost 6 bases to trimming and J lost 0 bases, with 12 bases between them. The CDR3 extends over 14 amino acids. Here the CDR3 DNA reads TGCGCCAGCACCTCGGACAGTTTGAACACTGAAGCTTTCTTT. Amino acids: CASTSDSLNTEAFF.

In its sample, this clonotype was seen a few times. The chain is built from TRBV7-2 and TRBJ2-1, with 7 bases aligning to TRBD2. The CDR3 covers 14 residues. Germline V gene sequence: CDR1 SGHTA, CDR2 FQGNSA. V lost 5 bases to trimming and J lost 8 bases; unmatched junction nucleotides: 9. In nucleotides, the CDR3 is TGTGCCAGCAGCGCGGGAGCGGGTGTCGATGAGCAGTTCTTC. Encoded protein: CASSAGAGVDEQFF.

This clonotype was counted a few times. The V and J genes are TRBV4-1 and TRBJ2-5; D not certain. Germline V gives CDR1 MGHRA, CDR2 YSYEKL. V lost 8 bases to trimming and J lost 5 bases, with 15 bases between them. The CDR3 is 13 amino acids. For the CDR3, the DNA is TGCGCCAGCGGGTTAGTAATTCAGGAGACCCAGTACTTC. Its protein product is CASGLVIQETQYF.

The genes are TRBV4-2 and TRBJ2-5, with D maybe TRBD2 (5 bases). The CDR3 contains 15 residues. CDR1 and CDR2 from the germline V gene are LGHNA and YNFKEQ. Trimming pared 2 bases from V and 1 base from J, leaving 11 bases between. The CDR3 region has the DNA TGTGCCAGCAGCCAAAGTCTGACTACCCAAGAGACCCAGTACTTC. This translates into CASSQSLTTQETQYF.